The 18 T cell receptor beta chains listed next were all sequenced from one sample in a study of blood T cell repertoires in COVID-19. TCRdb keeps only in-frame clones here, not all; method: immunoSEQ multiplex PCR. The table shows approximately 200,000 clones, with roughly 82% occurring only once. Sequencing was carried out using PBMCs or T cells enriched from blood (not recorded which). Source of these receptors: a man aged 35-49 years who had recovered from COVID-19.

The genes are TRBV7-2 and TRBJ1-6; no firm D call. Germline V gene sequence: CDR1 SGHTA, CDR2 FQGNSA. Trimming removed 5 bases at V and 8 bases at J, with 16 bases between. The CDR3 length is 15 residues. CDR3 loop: CASSPAHGGYSPLHF. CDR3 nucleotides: TGTGCCAGCAGCCCCGCTCATGGCGGATATTCACCCCTCCACTTT.

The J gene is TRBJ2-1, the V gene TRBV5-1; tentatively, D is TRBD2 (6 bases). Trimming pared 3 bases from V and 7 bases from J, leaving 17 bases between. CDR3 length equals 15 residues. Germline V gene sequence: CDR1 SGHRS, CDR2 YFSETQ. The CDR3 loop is CASSSGTARGNEQFF. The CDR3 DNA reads TGCGCCAGCAGCTCGGGTACGGCTCGGGGGAATGAGCAGTTCTTC.

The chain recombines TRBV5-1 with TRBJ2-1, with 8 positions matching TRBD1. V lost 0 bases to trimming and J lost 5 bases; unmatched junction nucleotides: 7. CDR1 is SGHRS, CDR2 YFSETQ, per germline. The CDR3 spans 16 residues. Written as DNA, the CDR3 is TGCGCCAGCAGCTTGGGGCAGGGACAGGTACACAATGAGCAGTTCTTC. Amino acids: CASSLGQGQVHNEQFF. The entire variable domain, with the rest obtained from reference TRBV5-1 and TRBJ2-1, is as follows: KAGVTQTPRYLIKTRGQQVTLSCSPISGHRSVSWYQQTPGQGLQFLFEYFSETQRNKGNFPGRFSGRQFSNSRSEMNVSTLELGDSALYLCASSLGQGQVHNEQFFGPGTRLTVL.

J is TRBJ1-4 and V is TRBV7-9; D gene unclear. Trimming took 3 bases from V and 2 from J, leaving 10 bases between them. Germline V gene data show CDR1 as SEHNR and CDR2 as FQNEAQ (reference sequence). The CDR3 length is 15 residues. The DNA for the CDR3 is TGTGCCAGCAGCTTCACCGGGAGCACTAATGAAAAACTGTTTTTT. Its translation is CASSFTGSTNEKLFF. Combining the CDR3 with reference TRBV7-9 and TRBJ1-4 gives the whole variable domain DTGVSQNPRHKITKRGQNVTFRCDPISEHNRLYWYRQTLGQGPEFLTYFQNEAQLEKSRLLSDRFSAERPKGSFSTLEIQRTEQGDSAMYLCASSFTGSTNEKLFFGSGTQLSVL.

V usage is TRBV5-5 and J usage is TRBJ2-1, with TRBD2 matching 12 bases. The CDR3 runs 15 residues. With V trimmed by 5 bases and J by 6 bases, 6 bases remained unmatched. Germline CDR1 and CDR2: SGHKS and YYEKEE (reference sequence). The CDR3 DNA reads TGTGCCAGCAGTTTTCTAGCGGGAGGGGTCAATGAGCAGTTCTTC. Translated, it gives CASSFLAGGVNEQFF.

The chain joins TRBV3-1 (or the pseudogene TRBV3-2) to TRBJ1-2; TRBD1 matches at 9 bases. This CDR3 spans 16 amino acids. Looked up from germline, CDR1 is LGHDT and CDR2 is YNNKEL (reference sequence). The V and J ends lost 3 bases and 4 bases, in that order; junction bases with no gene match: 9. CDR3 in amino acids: CASSQASTGGAYGYTF. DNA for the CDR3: TGTGCCAGCAGCCAGGCATCGACAGGGGGGGCCTATGGCTACACCTTC.

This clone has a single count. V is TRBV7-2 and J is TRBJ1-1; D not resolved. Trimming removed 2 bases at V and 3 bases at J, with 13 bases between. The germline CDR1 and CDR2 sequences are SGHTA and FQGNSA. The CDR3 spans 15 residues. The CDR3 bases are TGTGCCAGCAGCTTATGGAGGGCTCCATACACTGAAGCTTTCTTT. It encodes CASSLWRAPYTEAFF.

CDR3 DNA sequence: TGTGCCAGCAGCCCGGGACTAGCGGGAGCGAGCACAGATACGCAGTATTTT. Protein: CASSPGLAGASTDTQYF. This sequence joins TRBV13 and TRBJ2-3; 14 positions match TRBD2. Germline CDR1 PRHDT, CDR2 FYEKMQ (reference sequence). J lost 0 bases, V lost 5 bases, and 4 bases had no gene match. The CDR3 length is 17 residues. The variable domain in full, with the rest retrieved from reference TRBV13 and TRBJ2-3, is AAGVIQSPRHLIKEKRETATLKCYPIPRHDTVYWYQQGPGQDPQFLISFYEKMQSDKGSIPDRFSAQQFSDYHSELNMSSLELGDSALYFCASSPGLAGASTDTQYFGPGTRLTVL.

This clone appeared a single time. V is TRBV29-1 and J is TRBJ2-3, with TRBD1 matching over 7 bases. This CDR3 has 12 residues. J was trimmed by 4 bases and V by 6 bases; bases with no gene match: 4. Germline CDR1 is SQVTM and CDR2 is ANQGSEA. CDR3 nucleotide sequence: TGCAGCGTCCAGGGACAGTCAGATACGCAGTATTTT. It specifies CSVQGQSDTQYF.

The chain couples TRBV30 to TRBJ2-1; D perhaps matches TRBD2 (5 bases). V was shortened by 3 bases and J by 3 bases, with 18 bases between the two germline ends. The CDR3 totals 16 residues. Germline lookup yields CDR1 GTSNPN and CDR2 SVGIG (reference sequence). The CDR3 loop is CAWSYSGSRGYNEQFF. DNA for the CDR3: TGTGCCTGGAGCTATTCGGGGTCCCGTGGCTACAATGAGCAGTTCTTC.

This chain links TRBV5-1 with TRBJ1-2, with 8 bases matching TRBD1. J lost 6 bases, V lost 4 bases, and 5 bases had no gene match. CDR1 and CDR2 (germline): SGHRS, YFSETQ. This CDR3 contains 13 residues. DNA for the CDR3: TGCGCCAGCAGCCTTTACAGGGGGAATGGCTACACCTTC. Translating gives CASSLYRGNGYTF.

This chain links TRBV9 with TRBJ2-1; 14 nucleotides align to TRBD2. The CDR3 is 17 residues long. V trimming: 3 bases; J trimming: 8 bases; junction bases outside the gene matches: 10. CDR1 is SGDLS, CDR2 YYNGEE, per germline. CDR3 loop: CASSEGGGLAGGYEQFF. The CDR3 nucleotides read TGTGCCAGCAGCGAAGGGGGAGGACTAGCGGGAGGATATGAGCAGTTCTTC. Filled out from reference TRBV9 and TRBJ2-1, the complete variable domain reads DSGVTQTPKHLITATGQRVTLRCSPRSGDLSVYWYQQSLDQGLQFLIQYYNGEERAKGNILERFSAQQFPDLHSELNLSSLELGDSALYFCASSEGGGLAGGYEQFFGPGTRLTVL.

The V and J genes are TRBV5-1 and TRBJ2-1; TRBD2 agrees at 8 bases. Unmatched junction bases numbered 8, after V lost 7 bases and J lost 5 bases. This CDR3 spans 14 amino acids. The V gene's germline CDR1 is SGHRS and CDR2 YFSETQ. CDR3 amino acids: CASVRASGHNEQFF. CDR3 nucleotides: TGCGCCAGCGTTAGGGCTAGCGGGCACAATGAGCAGTTCTTC. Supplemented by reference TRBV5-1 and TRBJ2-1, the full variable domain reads KAGVTQTPRYLIKTRGQQVTLSCSPISGHRSVSWYQQTPGQGLQFLFEYFSETQRNKGNFPGRFSGRQFSNSRSEMNVSTLELGDSALYLCASVRASGHNEQFFGPGTRLTVL.

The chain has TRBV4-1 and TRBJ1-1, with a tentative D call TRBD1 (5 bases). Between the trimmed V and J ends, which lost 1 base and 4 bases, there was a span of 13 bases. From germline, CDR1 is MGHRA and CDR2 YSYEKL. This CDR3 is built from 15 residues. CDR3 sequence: CASSQGTGVFTEAFF. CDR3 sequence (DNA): TGCGCCAGCAGCCAAGGTACAGGAGTGTTCACTGAAGCTTTCTTT.

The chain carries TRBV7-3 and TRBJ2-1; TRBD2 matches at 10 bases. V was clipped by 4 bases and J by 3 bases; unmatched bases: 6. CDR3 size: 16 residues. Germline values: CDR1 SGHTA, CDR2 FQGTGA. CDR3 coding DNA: TGTGCCAGCAGCTCCGAGAGGACTAGCGGCTACAATGAGCAGTTCTTC. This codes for CASSSERTSGYNEQFF.

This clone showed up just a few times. This CDR3 reads CASSFHGNTGELFF. The CDR3 coding sequence is TGTGCCAGCAGCTTTCACGGGAACACCGGGGAGCTGTTTTTT. The genes are TRBV11-2 and TRBJ2-2; D ambiguous. V lost 3 bases and J 1 base, leaving 6 bases between the germline ends. Germline lookup yields CDR1 SGHAT and CDR2 FQNNGV. This CDR3 is 14 amino acids long.

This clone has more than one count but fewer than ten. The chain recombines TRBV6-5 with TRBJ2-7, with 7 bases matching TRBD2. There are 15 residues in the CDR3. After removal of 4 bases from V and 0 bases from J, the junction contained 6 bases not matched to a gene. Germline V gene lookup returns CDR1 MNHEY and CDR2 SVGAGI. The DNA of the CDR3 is TGTGCCAGCAGTTTGTTAGCGGGCAACTCCTACGAGCAGTACTTC. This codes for CASSLLAGNSYEQYF.

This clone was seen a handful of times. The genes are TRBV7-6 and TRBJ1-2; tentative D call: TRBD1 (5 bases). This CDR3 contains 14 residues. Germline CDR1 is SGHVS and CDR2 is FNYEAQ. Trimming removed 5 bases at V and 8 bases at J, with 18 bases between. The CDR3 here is CASSEQPSGEGYTF. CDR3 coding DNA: TGTGCCAGCAGCGAGCAGCCTTCGGGGGAAGGCTACACCTTC.